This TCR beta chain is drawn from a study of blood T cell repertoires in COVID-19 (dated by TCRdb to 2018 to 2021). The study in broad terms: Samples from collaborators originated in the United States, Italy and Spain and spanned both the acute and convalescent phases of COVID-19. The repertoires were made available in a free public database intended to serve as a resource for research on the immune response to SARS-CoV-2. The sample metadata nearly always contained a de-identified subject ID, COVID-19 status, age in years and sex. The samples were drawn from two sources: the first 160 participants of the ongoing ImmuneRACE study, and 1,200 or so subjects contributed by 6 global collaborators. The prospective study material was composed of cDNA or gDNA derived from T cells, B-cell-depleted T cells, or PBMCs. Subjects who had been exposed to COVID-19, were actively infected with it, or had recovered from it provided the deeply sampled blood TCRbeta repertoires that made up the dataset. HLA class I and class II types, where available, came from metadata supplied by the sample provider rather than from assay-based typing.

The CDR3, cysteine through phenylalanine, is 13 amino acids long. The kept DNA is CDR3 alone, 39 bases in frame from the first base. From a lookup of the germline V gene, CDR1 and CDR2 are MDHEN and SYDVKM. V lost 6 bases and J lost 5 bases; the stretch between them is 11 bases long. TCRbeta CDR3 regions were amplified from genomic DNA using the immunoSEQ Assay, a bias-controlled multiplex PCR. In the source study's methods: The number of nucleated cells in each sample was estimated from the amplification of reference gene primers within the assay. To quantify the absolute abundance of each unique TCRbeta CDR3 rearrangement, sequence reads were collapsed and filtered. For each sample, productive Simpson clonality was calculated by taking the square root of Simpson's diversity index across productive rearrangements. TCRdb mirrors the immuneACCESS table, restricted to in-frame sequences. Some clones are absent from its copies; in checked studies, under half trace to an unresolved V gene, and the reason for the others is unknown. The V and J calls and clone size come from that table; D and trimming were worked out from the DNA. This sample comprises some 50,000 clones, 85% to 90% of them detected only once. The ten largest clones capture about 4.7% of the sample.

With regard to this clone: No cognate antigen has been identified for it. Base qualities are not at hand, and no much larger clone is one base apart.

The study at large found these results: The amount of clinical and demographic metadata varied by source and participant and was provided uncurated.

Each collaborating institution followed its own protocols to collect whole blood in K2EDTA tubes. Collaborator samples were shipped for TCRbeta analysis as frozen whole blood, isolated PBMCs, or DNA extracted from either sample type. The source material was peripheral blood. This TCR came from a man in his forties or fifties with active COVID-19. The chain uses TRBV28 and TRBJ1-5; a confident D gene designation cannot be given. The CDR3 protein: CASSPSPYQPQHF. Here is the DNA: TGTGCCAGCAGCCCATCCCCATATCAGCCCCAGCATTTT.